This record covers a single T cell receptor (beta chain). What it binds is unknown. The RNA input was roughly 0.45 to 1 ug, and it was reverse transcribed with random hexamers. Amplification of TCR beta CDR3 was carried out by immunoSEQ multiplex PCR, which covered 54 Vbeta and 13 Jbeta segments. TCRdb processed the immunoSEQ multiplex PCR reads anew with MiXCR; each CDR3 protein has one entry. The sample has about 210,000 distinct CDR3 sequences, 85% to 95% seen once. The CDR3 length is 17 residues. Germline CDR1 MNHEY, CDR2 SMNVEV (reference sequence). Trimming removed 3 bases from V and 4 bases from J; junction bases left unmatched: 10. The sample is drawn from a study of CD8 T cells in Susac syndrome. Regarding the study as a whole: The Susac syndrome CD4+ T cell repertoires displayed no clonal expansion.

Material: CD4+ T cells from PBMCs. This receptor was taken from a human donor with Susac syndrome. The genes are TRBV27 and TRBJ2-2; 8 positions agree with TRBD2. The CDR3 reads CASSFFLTGGTTGELFF. DNA for the CDR3: TGTGCCAGCAGTTTCTTCCTGACGGGGGGGACCACCGGGGAGCTGTTTTTT.